The 20 T cell receptor beta chains reported below all come from one sample, sequenced in a study. Via MiXCR, TCRdb re-called the RT-PCR reads, giving one row per CDR3 protein. The sample comprises hundreds of thousands of distinct CDR3 sequences, over 12% of which are singletons, and 3.6% rests with the top ten. Material: memory CD4+ T cells from blood. These receptors originate from a female donor in good health, serving as a healthy control.

This clonotype was recorded at least ten times. The chain employs TRBV10-2 and TRBJ2-4; 9 bases map to TRBD1. V gave up 3 bases and J gave up 9 bases; unmatched junction bases: 6. The CDR3 covers 14 residues. Germline CDR1 is WSHSY and CDR2 is SAAADI. CDR3 coding DNA: TGCGCCAGCAGTGATCGGGACAGGGCGAGCATTCAGTACTTC. This sequence encodes CASSDRDRASIQYF.

There are many counts of this clonotype. The CDR3 sequence is CATSRKPGQGNYQPQHF. Here the CDR3 DNA reads TGTGCCACCAGCAGAAAACCGGGACAGGGAAACTATCAGCCCCAGCATTTT. The J gene is TRBJ1-5, the V gene TRBV15; 9 nucleotides line up with TRBD1. V was pared by 2 bases and J by 5 bases, with 10 bases of the junction left unmatched. Germline V gene lookup returns CDR1 LNHNV and CDR2 YYDKDF (reference sequence). CDR3 length: 17 residues.

A remark on this clonotype: A much larger clone sits a single nucleotide away, making a read error possible. The conserved phenylalanine or tryptophan normally closing the CDR3 is absent here, so this likely arose from a read error. The J gene is TRBJ2-7, the V gene TRBV6-2 or TRBV6-3; possibly TRBD2 for D (6 bases). Deletions cut 6 bases from V and 1 base from J, with 10 bases between. The length of the CDR3 is 13 residues. The germline gives CDR1 MNHEY, CDR2 SVGEGT. The CDR3 DNA reads as TGTGCCAGCAGGGCGGCGGGGTCCTACGAGCAGTACCTC. Amino acid sequence: CASRAAGSYEQYL.

This rearrangement joins TRBV6-2 or TRBV6-3 to TRBJ1-3, with unresolved D. CDR3 length: 15 amino acids. Per the germline V gene, CDR1 is MNHEY and CDR2 is SVGEGT. V was cut by 5 bases and J by 0 bases, with 11 bases left in between. CDR3 DNA: TGTGCCAGCAGTCGCAGCCTTTCCTCTGGAAACACCATATATTTT. It specifies CASSRSLSSGNTIYF.

This clonotype was detected many times. The chain joins TRBV6-5 to TRBJ2-4, with 8 positions matching TRBD2. The CDR3 consists of 18 residues. V dropped 0 bases and J dropped 1; count of bases not matched to a gene: 8. CDR1 MNHEY and CDR2 SVGAGI come from the germline V gene. CDR3 protein: CASSYSSSPGGAKNIQYF. The CDR3, as DNA: TGTGCCAGCAGTTACTCGAGCTCCCCGGGAGGGGCCAAAAACATTCAGTACTTC.

This clonotype was seen ten or more times. The chain employs TRBV10-3 and TRBJ2-7; TRBD2 might be the D (6 bases). CDR3 length equals 14 residues. V was shortened by 8 bases and J by 0 bases, with 14 bases between the two germline ends. The germline V gene encodes CDR1 ENHRY and CDR2 SYGVKD. The CDR3 coding sequence is TGTGCCATCCGTTGGGGCGGGGACTCCTACGAGCAGTACTTC. Amino acids: CAIRWGGDSYEQYF.

A few counts support this clonotype. The chain carries TRBV6-6 and TRBJ1-5; D is possibly TRBD1 (6 bases). Trimming shortened V by 6 bases and J by 6 bases, and 15 bases separated the two germline ends. Germline V gene sequence: CDR1 MNHNY, CDR2 SVGAGI (reference sequence). The CDR3 sequence is 14 residues long. The CDR3 bases are TGTGCCAGCAGCGGGGGGGGGCGCGGTCAGCCCCAGCATTTT. Translating it yields CASSGGGRGQPQHF.

The table lists this clonotype with a few counts. The V call is TRBV29-1, the J call TRBJ1-2; the D is unclear. Trimming removed 0 bases at V and 5 bases at J, with 22 bases between. This CDR3 spans 17 amino acids. The germline V gene has CDR1 SQVTM and CDR2 ANQGSEA. The CDR3 bases are TGCAGCGTTGAAGATGGAGAGCAGACGCCCATTGTATATGGCTACACCTTC. This gives the protein CSVEDGEQTPIVYGYTF.

The V gene is TRBV7-2, the J gene TRBJ2-3, with 9 positions matching TRBD2. V shed 6 bases, J shed 8 bases, and the junction held 12 bases outside the gene matches. The CDR3 runs to 15 residues. The V gene's germline CDR1 is SGHTA and CDR2 FQGNSA. DNA of the CDR3: TGTGCCAGCAGATATCAGCGGGGGGTCTTTTTTACGCAGTATTTT. It yields the protein CASRYQRGVFFTQYF.

The chain recombines TRBV4-1 with TRBJ1-1; 12 bases align to TRBD1. With 4 bases clipped from V and 5 bases from J, the junction kept 8 bases outside the gene matches. From germline, CDR1 is MGHRA and CDR2 YSYEKL. CDR3 length equals 16 residues. The CDR3 nucleotides read TGCGCCAGCAGCCGCGGGGGACAGGGGGCTAGAACTGAAGCTTTCTTT. It specifies CASSRGGQGARTEAFF.

This clonotype has ten or more counts. The chain has TRBV18 and TRBJ2-1; D is unclear. The V gene's germline CDR1 is KGHSH and CDR2 LQKENI. Trimming stripped 2 bases from V and 5 bases from J, with 7 bases between. This CDR3 has 13 amino acids. For the CDR3, the DNA is TGTGCCAGCTCACCATTGCAGGACAATGAGCAGTTCTTC. Its protein product is CASSPLQDNEQFF.

This clonotype was seen more than once but under ten times. The V and J genes are TRBV10-3 and TRBJ1-1; D is ambiguous. The CDR3 runs to 18 residues. Trimming left V 3 bases short and J 1 base short, with 21 bases between. The V gene's germline CDR1 is ENHRY and CDR2 SYGVKD. The CDR3 nucleotides read TGTGCCATCAGTGATCCCTCTAAAGGGATAGGAGGGAACACTGAAGCTTTCTTT. Protein: CAISDPSKGIGGNTEAFF.

The CDR3, as DNA: TGTGCCAGCAGCTTATTACATGGGACTGAAGCTTTCTTT. Its translation is CASSLLHGTEAFF. The chain combines TRBV7-3 with TRBJ1-1; D remains unclear. The V and J ends lost 2 bases and 5 bases respectively, with 9 bases between them. CDR1 and CDR2 from the germline V gene are SGHTA and FQGTGA. This CDR3 is built from 13 residues.

The chain employs TRBV29-1 and TRBJ1-1; TRBD1 aligns across 9 bases. With 7 bases clipped from V and 7 bases from J, the junction kept 4 bases outside the gene matches. The CDR3 runs to 11 residues. Looked up from germline, CDR1 is SQVTM and CDR2 is ANQGSEA. CDR3 protein: CSADRGIEAFF. CDR3 bases: TGCAGCGCGGACAGGGGAATTGAAGCTTTCTTT.

This clonotype was seen repeatedly, ten times or more. The chain couples TRBV6-2 or TRBV6-3 to TRBJ1-1; 8 nucleotides match TRBD1. Germline loops: CDR1 MNHEY, CDR2 SVGEGT. The CDR3 sequence is 14 residues long. With V trimmed by 6 bases and J by 5 bases, 8 bases remained unmatched. As DNA, the CDR3 is TGTGCCAGCAGCGACAGGGGATTGAGGACTGAAGCTTTCTTT. As protein: CASSDRGLRTEAFF.

The rearrangement links TRBV28 to TRBJ2-7, with TRBD2 as a possible D gene (6 bases). V was cut by 5 bases and J by 3 bases, with 17 bases left in between. This CDR3 spans 15 amino acids. CDR1 is MDHEN, CDR2 SYDVKM, per germline. The CDR3: CASSVASDLHYEQYF. CDR3 DNA: TGTGCCAGCAGTGTTGCTAGCGACCTTCACTACGAGCAGTACTTC. The full variable domain, with the rest looked up from reference TRBV28 and TRBJ2-7, is DVKVTQSSRYLVKRTGEKVFLECVQDMDHENMFWYRQDPGLGLRLIYFSYDVKMKEKGDIPEGYSVSREKKERFSLILESASTNQTSMYLCASSVASDLHYEQYFGPGTRLTVT.

Regarding this clonotype: Given a much more abundant clone one base away, this may be a read error. The V call is TRBV20-1, the J call TRBJ2-1, with 8 bases lining up with TRBD2. The CDR3 sequence is 14 residues long. Unmatched junction bases numbered 7, after V lost 1 base and J lost 8 bases. CDR1 is DFQATT and CDR2 is SNEGSKA in the germline V gene (reference sequence). CDR3 sequence reads: CSARAGLAGYEQFF. In DNA form, the CDR3 reads TGCAGTGCTAGAGCCGGACTAGCAGGGTATGAGCAGTTCTTC.

This clonotype was counted a few times. The rearrangement links TRBV20-1 to TRBJ2-7; 13 bases match TRBD2. Germline V gene lookup returns CDR1 DFQATT and CDR2 SNEGSKA (reference sequence). The length of the CDR3 is 15 residues. J lost 6 bases, V lost 5 bases, and 10 bases had no gene match. The CDR3 region has the DNA TGCAGTGCTCCAAAGCGACTAGCGGGAGGTCTCGAGCAGTACTTC. It specifies CSAPKRLAGGLEQYF.

This sequence joins TRBV9 and TRBJ2-2, with D possibly TRBD2 on 5 matching bases. This CDR3 region has 15 residues. V lost 0 bases to trimming and J lost 3 bases, with 9 bases between them. The germline gives CDR1 SGDLS, CDR2 YYNGEE. Here the CDR3 reads CASSVASSHTGELFF. CDR3 nucleotide sequence: TGTGCCAGCAGCGTAGCTAGCAGTCACACCGGGGAGCTGTTTTTT.

This clonotype was seen more than once but under ten times. The chain is built from TRBV15 and TRBJ2-5, with a possible D match to TRBD1 (5 bases). CDR1 is LNHNV and CDR2 is YYDKDF in the germline V gene (reference sequence). This CDR3 comprises 15 residues. V was clipped by 0 bases and J by 1 base, with 9 bases between them. The CDR3 is CATSRDPGIQETQYF. CDR3 nucleotide sequence: TGTGCCACCAGCAGAGATCCAGGGATCCAAGAGACCCAGTACTTC.